These 29 T cell receptor beta chains were sequenced from one sample in a study of blood T cell repertoires in COVID-19. The repertoire was sequenced with immunoSEQ multiplex PCR; TCRdb's copy has only in-frame clones and lacks some. The sample records 400,000 to 550,000 clones, approximately 90% being singletons. The sequenced material came from peripheral blood. These receptors came from a woman aged 30 to 39 with acute or convalescent COVID-19.

The CDR3 region is CASSPGLSGTQYF. CDR3 bases: TGTGCCAGCAGCCCTGGCTTATCGGGGACCCAGTACTTC. J is TRBJ2-5 and V is TRBV3-1 (or the pseudogene TRBV3-2); D gene uncertain. Per germline, CDR1 LGHDT and CDR2 YNNKEL (reference sequence). This CDR3 has 13 amino acids. V shed 4 bases and J shed 7 bases, with 13 bases lying between them.

The rearrangement links TRBV7-8 to TRBJ1-4, with 7 bases identical to TRBD1. Germline V gene data show CDR1 as SGHVS and CDR2 as FQNEAQ. V shed 5 bases and J 7 bases; nucleotides not matched to a gene: 10. CDR3 length: 15 residues. The CDR3 DNA sequence: TGTGCCAGCAGCCCCCTCCGACAGGGCGCTGAAAAACTGTTTTTT. This codes for CASSPLRQGAEKLFF. Full variable domain (remainder filled in from reference TRBV7-8 and TRBJ1-4): GAGVSQSPRYKVAKRGQDVALRCDPISGHVSLFWYQQALGQGPEFLTYFQNEAQLDKSGLPSDRFFAERPEGSVSTLKIQRTQQEDSAVYLCASSPLRQGAEKLFFGSGTQLSVL.

The V call is TRBV7-2, the J call TRBJ2-5, with TRBD2 matching over 11 bases. Trimming at V came to 5 bases and at J to 2 bases, leaving 10 bases not matched to a gene. Germline lookup yields CDR1 SGHTA and CDR2 FQGNSA. There are 17 residues in the CDR3. The CDR3 sequence is CASSDGGWTSGQETQYF. The CDR3 DNA is TGTGCCAGCAGCGACGGTGGTTGGACTAGCGGGCAAGAGACCCAGTACTTC.

This sequence joins TRBV14 and TRBJ2-7, with 9 bases matching TRBD1. This CDR3 spans 16 amino acids. Trimming cost V 0 bases and J 7 bases; bases outside gene matches: 10. The germline CDR1 and CDR2 sequences are SGHDN and FVKESK. The CDR3 spells CASSQDLTGGLGEQYF. CDR3 DNA sequence: TGTGCCAGCAGCCAAGATCTTACAGGGGGCCTGGGGGAGCAGTACTTC.

The J gene is TRBJ1-2, the V gene TRBV27, with D possibly being TRBD1 (6 bases). The germline gives CDR1 MNHEY, CDR2 SMNVEV (reference sequence). Trimming took 0 bases from V and 8 from J, leaving 22 bases between them. The CDR3 runs to 17 residues. DNA of the CDR3: TGTGCCAGCAGTTTATCTTTTTCGGGACCGCGAAGGGGGGGCTACACCTTC. Protein sequence: CASSLSFSGPRRGGYTF.

The rearrangement joins TRBV5-4 to TRBJ1-1, with D possibly TRBD1 on 5 matching bases. Looked up from germline, CDR1 is SGHNT and CDR2 is YYREEE (reference sequence). CDR3 size: 16 residues. V shed 2 bases and J shed 4 bases, with 18 bases lying between them. The DNA of the CDR3 is TGTGCCAGCAGCTTCGGACCCGGAGGGACCGGCACTGAAGCTTTCTTT. Amino acid sequence: CASSFGPGGTGTEAFF.

The chain couples TRBV20-1 to TRBJ2-7; D possibly corresponds to TRBD1 (5 bases). Germline CDR1 DFQATT, CDR2 SNEGSKA (reference sequence). The CDR3 has 9 residues. The CDR3 region has the DNA TGCGAACAGGCCTACGAGCAGTACTTC. Encoded protein: CEQAYEQYF.

About this clone itself: Compared with germline, one end of the junction differs, possibly owing to a read error. The chain employs TRBV3-1 (or the pseudogene TRBV3-2) and TRBJ2-5; TRBD2 is a possible D gene (5 bases). The CDR3 consists of 14 residues. Looked up from germline, CDR1 is LGHDT and CDR2 is YNNKEL (reference sequence). This chain's CDR3 is CASTQNGGSGTQYF. In DNA, the CDR3 is TGTGCCAGCACCCAAAACGGAGGTTCCGGGACCCAGTACTTC.

The chain has TRBV10-3 and TRBJ2-7; unclear D gene. The CDR3 sequence is 12 residues long. V was trimmed by 2 bases and J by 3 bases, leaving 5 bases between them. CDR1 is ENHRY and CDR2 is SYGVKD in the germline V gene. CDR3 coding DNA: TGTGCCATCAGTGAGCACAACTACGAGCAGTACTTC. This encodes CAISEHNYEQYF.

This clone was found a few times. The V call is TRBV19, the J call TRBJ2-2, with D maybe TRBD1 (5 bases). Looked up from germline, CDR1 is LNHDA and CDR2 is SQIVND (reference sequence). This CDR3 region has 16 residues. Trimming shortened V by 3 bases and J by 0 bases, and 11 bases separated the two germline ends. CDR3 amino acids: CASSIKTGANTGELFF. For the CDR3, the DNA is TGTGCCAGTAGTATTAAAACAGGAGCGAACACCGGGGAGCTGTTTTTT. Based on the CDR3 plus reference TRBV19 and TRBJ2-2, the full variable domain is DGGITQSPKYLFRKEGQNVTLSCEQNLNHDAMYWYRQDPGQGLRLIYYSQIVNDFQKGDIAEGYSVSREKKESFPLTVTSAQKNPTAFYLCASSIKTGANTGELFFGEGSRLTVL.

V usage is TRBV7-6 and J usage is TRBJ1-5, with D possibly matching TRBD1 (6 bases). Germline V lookup: CDR1 SGHVS, CDR2 FNYEAQ. The CDR3 covers 14 residues. V was shortened by 4 bases and J by 4 bases, with 11 bases between the two germline ends. The CDR3 loop reads CASSSGQPNQPQHF. DNA for the CDR3: TGTGCCAGCAGCTCGGGACAACCGAATCAGCCCCAGCATTTT.

This chain links TRBV24-1 with TRBJ1-5, with D unresolved. With 0 bases removed from V and 13 bases from J, the gap between germline ends came to 9 bases. Germline loops: CDR1 KGHDR, CDR2 SFDVKD. This CDR3 has 12 residues. CDR3 DNA sequence: TGTGCCACCAGTGATTTGCTGGGCAGGCAGCATTTT. Translated: CATSDLLGRQHF.

In DNA, the CDR3 is TGCGCCAGCAGCCAAGTTCCAGGGATTATCTCTGGGGCCAACGTCCTGACTTTC. Its protein product is CASSQVPGIISGANVLTF. The J gene is TRBJ2-6, the V gene TRBV4-1; D possibly corresponds to TRBD1 (5 bases). The CDR3 runs 18 residues. Between the trimmed V and J ends, which lost 1 base and 0 bases, there was a span of 13 bases. Germline-derived CDR1 and CDR2 are MGHRA and YSYEKL.

The CDR3 spells CASSLGFGGTEAFF. The CDR3 DNA reads as TGTGCCAGCAGTCTAGGGTTTGGAGGCACTGAAGCTTTCTTT. V gene TRBV27 combines with J gene TRBJ1-1; no definite D call. V dropped 5 bases and J dropped 4 bases, with 14 bases sitting between them. The CDR3 extends over 14 amino acids. Germline V gene lookup returns CDR1 MNHEY and CDR2 SMNVEV (reference sequence).

The chain recombines TRBV9 with TRBJ2-1; maybe TRBD1 (5 bases). Between the trimmed V and J ends, which lost 0 bases and 8 bases, there was a span of 12 bases. Germline CDR1 and CDR2: SGDLS and YYNGEE. This CDR3 has 14 residues. CDR3 region: CASSVEPGFDEQFF. Written as DNA, the CDR3 is TGTGCCAGCAGCGTAGAGCCAGGGTTCGATGAGCAGTTCTTC.

The rearrangement uses TRBV11-3 and TRBJ2-3; 9 bases agree with TRBD2. V was pared by 3 bases and J by 4 bases, with 8 bases of the junction left unmatched. Germline loops: CDR1 SGHNT, CDR2 YENEEA. The CDR3 sequence is 16 residues long. As DNA, the CDR3 is TGTGCCAGCAGCTTTCGAAGCGGGGGGCCACCAGATACGCAGTATTTT. It is translated as CASSFRSGGPPDTQYF. The full variable domain, rest sourced from reference TRBV11-3 and TRBJ2-3, is EAGVVQSPRYKIIEKKQPVAFWCNPISGHNTLYWYLQNLGQGPELLIRYENEEAVDDSQLPKDRFSAERLKGVDSTLKIQPAELGDSAVYLCASSFRSGGPPDTQYFGPGTRLTVL.

This sequence joins TRBV7-6 and TRBJ2-2; perhaps TRBD2 as D (7 bases). The V gene lost 1 base and the J gene lost 6 bases, with 15 bases spanning the gap. The germline gives CDR1 SGHVS, CDR2 FNYEAQ. CDR3 length: 16 residues. Here the CDR3 reads CASSLDQAGAPGELFF. The CDR3 region has the DNA TGTGCCAGCAGCTTAGATCAGGCGGGGGCCCCCGGGGAGCTGTTTTTT.

This clone has only a few counts. The gene calls are TRBV24-1 and TRBJ1-1; 8 nucleotides agree with TRBD1. Germline V CDR1 and CDR2: KGHDR, SFDVKD. V lost 2 bases, J lost 6 bases, and 7 bases stayed unmatched. The CDR3 is 15 residues long. CDR3 in DNA: TGTGCCACCAGTGATTCTACAGGGGGAAGGGCTGAAGCTTTCTTT. Protein sequence: CATSDSTGGRAEAFF.

The rearrangement links TRBV10-2 to TRBJ1-2; TRBD1 matches 7 bases. This CDR3 region has 13 residues. The V and J ends lost 5 bases and 3 bases, in that order; junction bases with no gene match: 3. From germline, CDR1 is WSHSY and CDR2 SAAADI. The CDR3 DNA follows: TGCGCCAGCAGTCCTCAGGGGGACTATGGCTACACCTTC. It specifies CASSPQGDYGYTF.

This chain joins TRBV29-1 and TRBJ1-2; TRBD1 aligns across 11 bases. The CDR3 consists of 14 residues. From germline, CDR1 is SQVTM and CDR2 ANQGSEA. V shed 6 bases, J shed 7 bases, and the junction held 10 bases outside the gene matches. The CDR3 protein is CSVEEGQGAGGYTF. The CDR3 DNA follows: TGCAGCGTAGAGGAAGGACAGGGGGCCGGTGGCTACACCTTC. Full variable domain (outside the CDR3, taken from reference TRBV29-1 and TRBJ1-2): SAVISQKPSRDICQRGTSLTIQCQVDSQVTMMFWYRQQPGQSLTLIATANQGSEATYESGFVIDKFPISRPNLTFSTLTVSNMSPEDSSIYLCSVEEGQGAGGYTFGSGTRLTVV.

The rearrangement uses TRBV5-1 and TRBJ1-2, with 7 nucleotides matching TRBD1. V gave up 2 bases and J gave up 3 bases; unmatched junction bases: 7. Germline V gene data show CDR1 as SGHRS and CDR2 as YFSETQ. This CDR3 is 15 amino acids long. The CDR3 reads CASSFEGGTYYGYTF. CDR3 bases: TGCGCCAGCAGCTTTGAAGGGGGCACGTACTATGGCTACACCTTC.

V gene TRBV28 combines with J gene TRBJ1-5; TRBD1 matches at 8 bases. CDR1 MDHEN and CDR2 SYDVKM come from the germline V gene. V lost 2 bases and J lost 7; bases outside the gene matches: 7. The CDR3 totals 15 residues. This CDR3 reads CASSLRQGLRQPQHF. The CDR3 nucleotides are TGTGCCAGCAGTTTAAGACAGGGGTTAAGGCAGCCCCAGCATTTT.

This rearrangement joins TRBV10-3 to TRBJ2-2; TRBD1 agrees at 7 bases. CDR1 ENHRY and CDR2 SYGVKD come from the germline V gene. The CDR3 runs 19 residues. The trim removed 10 bases at V and 2 bases at J, leaving 22 bases unmatched. The CDR3 region is CATSPPMGQKFPNTGELFF. CDR3 in DNA: TGTGCCACCTCACCACCCATGGGACAGAAATTTCCCAACACCGGGGAGCTGTTTTTT.

This rearrangement joins TRBV7-2 to TRBJ1-1; no definite D call. Trimming cost V 1 base and J 1 base, with 7 bases left between them. This CDR3 spans 14 amino acids. Per germline, CDR1 SGHTA and CDR2 FQGNSA. CDR3 loop: CASSLVRWNTEAFF. The CDR3 DNA reads as TGTGCCAGCAGCTTAGTTCGGTGGAACACTGAAGCTTTCTTT.

Concerning this clone: Other DNA variants within this sample encode the same CDR3. The CDR3 bases are TGTGCCAGCAGCTTAGGAGGAGTGAACACTGAAGCTTTCTTT. Translated: CASSLGGVNTEAFF. This chain links TRBV7-3 with TRBJ1-1; D call uncertain. From germline, CDR1 is SGHTA and CDR2 FQGTGA. V was pared by 2 bases and J by 0 bases, with 7 bases between. This CDR3 is built from 14 residues.

The chain employs TRBV28 and TRBJ2-5; 8 bases are shared with TRBD2. The CDR3 runs to 14 residues. V gave up 3 bases and J gave up 4 bases; unmatched junction bases: 4. Germline V CDR1 and CDR2: MDHEN, SYDVKM. CDR3 in DNA: TGTGCCAGCAGTTTCGGGGGGGCCGTAGAGACCCAGTACTTC. This codes for CASSFGGAVETQYF.

The chain joins TRBV5-3 to TRBJ2-7; no reliable D call. Being an ORF, TRBV5-3 has a function that is uncertain. V gave up 2 bases and J gave up 0 bases, with 6 bases separating them. There are 13 residues in the CDR3. For the CDR3, the DNA is TGTGCCAGAAGCTTACGGAGCTCCTACGAGCAGTACTTC. Protein product: CARSLRSSYEQYF.

The chain joins TRBV7-9 to TRBJ2-1; 8 bases match TRBD1. Trimming removed 2 bases from V and 7 bases from J; junction bases left unmatched: 4. CDR1 is SEHNR and CDR2 is FQNEAQ in the germline V gene (reference sequence). The CDR3 covers 14 residues. CDR3 sequence reads: CASSLQGAGNEQFF. CDR3 coding DNA: TGTGCCAGCAGCTTACAGGGGGCTGGGAATGAGCAGTTCTTC.

The chain links TRBV18 to TRBJ2-5, with a possible D match to TRBD2 (6 bases). V was pared by 6 bases and J by 2 bases, with 10 bases between. This CDR3 region has 13 residues. In germline, CDR1 is KGHSH, CDR2 LQKENI. The CDR3 loop reads CASSPAGQETQYF. The CDR3 coding sequence is TGTGCCAGCTCTCCTGCGGGACAAGAGACCCAGTACTTC.